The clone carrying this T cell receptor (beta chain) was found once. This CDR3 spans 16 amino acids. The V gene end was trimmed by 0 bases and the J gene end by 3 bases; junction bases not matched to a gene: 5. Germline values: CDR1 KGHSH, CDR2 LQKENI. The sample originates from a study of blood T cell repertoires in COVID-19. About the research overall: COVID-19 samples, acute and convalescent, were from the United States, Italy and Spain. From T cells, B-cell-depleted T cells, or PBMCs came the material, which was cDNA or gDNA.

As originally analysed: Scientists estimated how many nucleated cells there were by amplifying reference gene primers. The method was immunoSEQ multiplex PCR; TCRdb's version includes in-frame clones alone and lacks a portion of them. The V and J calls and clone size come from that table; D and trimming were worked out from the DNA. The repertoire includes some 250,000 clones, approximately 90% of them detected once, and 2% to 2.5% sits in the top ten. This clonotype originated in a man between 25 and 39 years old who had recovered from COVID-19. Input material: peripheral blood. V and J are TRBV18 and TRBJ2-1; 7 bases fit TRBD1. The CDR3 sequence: CASSPPGTDFYNEQFF. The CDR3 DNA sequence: TGTGCCAGCTCACCACCCGGGACAGACTTCTACAATGAGCAGTTCTTC. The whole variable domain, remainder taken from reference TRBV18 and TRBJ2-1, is NAGVMQNPRHLVRRRGQEARLRCSPMKGHSHVYWYRQLPEEGLKFMVYLQKENIIDESGMPKERFSAEFPKEGPSILRIQQVVRGDSAAYFCASSPPGTDFYNEQFFGPGTRLTVL.